The source of this T cell receptor beta chain is a study of T-cell memory formation after mild COVID-19. The ends were cut back, 7 bases at V and 7 bases at J, with 14 bases in the middle. CDR3 size: 14 residues. Each CDR3 protein is one row after TCRdb ran MiXCR on the 5' RACE reads. The data hold approximately 300,000 distinct CDR3 sequences, with 15% to 20% observed a single time. Specimen: PBMCs or a T cell subset sorted from them (not recorded which). The gene calls are TRBV12-3 or TRBV12-4 and TRBJ1-6, with a possible D match to TRBD1 (5 bases). The receptor's source is a man between 18 and 29 years old who had mild COVID-19 (a few samples of this study predate the infection). Cell type and time point are not known. CDR3 sequence: CASTWDGENSPLHF. CDR3 DNA sequence: TGTGCCAGCACTTGGGACGGAGAAAATTCACCCCTCCACTTT.